These T cell receptor beta chains were read from a single sample in a study of OX40 agonist ivuxolimab in advanced cancers. Profiled with immunoSEQ multiplex PCR; TCRdb holds only in-frame clones, not every one. This repertoire shows roughly 100,000 clones, roughly 89% found once; its top ten account for less than 1%. The sample consisted of CD4+ or CD8+ T cells sorted from blood, taken in a trial of the OX40 agonist ivuxolimab. The receptors originated from an adult with an advanced solid tumor such as melanoma, head and neck, liver or kidney cancer. CDR3s include the opening cysteine and the closing phenylalanine or tryptophan. The order of the fields is V gene, D gene, J gene, clone size, CDR3 DNA, CDR3 protein. A D gene is named only where the DNA matches it firmly. The size entry is marked missing in some rows and otherwise reads once, few, many or a size class.

v_gene: TRBV7-9
d_gene: TRBD1
j_gene: TRBJ2-5
abundance: .
CDR3nt: TGTGCCAGCAGCATAGGACAGGGGGTACGAGAGACCCAGTACTTC
CDR3aa: CASSIGQGVRETQYF

v_gene: TRBV15
d_gene: TRBD1
j_gene: TRBJ2-5
abundance: .
CDR3nt: TGTGCCACCAGCAGAGAAGGGACAGGGCGGGTGTCCCAGTACTTC
CDR3aa: CATSREGTGRVSQYF

v_gene: TRBV7-9
d_gene: .
j_gene: TRBJ1-1
abundance: .
CDR3nt: TGTGCCAGCAGCTTAGGTGGTTGGGGGGAGGCAGCTTTCTTT
CDR3aa: CASSLGGWGEAAFF

v_gene: TRBV5-1
d_gene: TRBD1
j_gene: TRBJ2-3
abundance: .
CDR3nt: TGCGCCAGCAGGGACCCGGGACAGGGTTTTGCAGATACGCAGTATTTT
CDR3aa: CASRDPGQGFADTQYF

v_gene: TRBV10-3
d_gene: .
j_gene: TRBJ1-1
abundance: .
CDR3nt: TGTGCCATCAGTGAGAGAGGGGGAGAAGGCACTGAAGCTTTCTTT
CDR3aa: CAISERGGEGTEAFF

v_gene: TRBV10-1
d_gene: .
j_gene: TRBJ1-1
abundance: .
CDR3nt: TGCGCCAGCAGTGAGGCAGGGAAGAACACTGAAGCTTTCTTT
CDR3aa: CASSEAGKNTEAFF

v_gene: TRBV18
d_gene: TRBD1
j_gene: TRBJ2-7
abundance: .
CDR3nt: TGTGCCAGCTCACCAGGGACAGGAAGCTCCTACGAGCAGTACTTC
CDR3aa: CASSPGTGSSYEQYF

v_gene: TRBV7-2
d_gene: TRBD1
j_gene: TRBJ2-7
abundance: .
CDR3nt: TGTGCCAGCAGCTTCCAACAGGGGGCATACGAGCAGTACTTC
CDR3aa: CASSFQQGAYEQYF

v_gene: TRBV7-8
d_gene: .
j_gene: TRBJ1-4
abundance: .
CDR3nt: TGTGCCAGCAGCTTAGCGACAGGCTTGGCTAATGAAAAACTGTTTTTT
CDR3aa: CASSLATGLANEKLFF

v_gene: TRBV21-1
d_gene: .
j_gene: TRBJ1-1
abundance: .
CDR3nt: TGTGCCAGCGGATCAGGGTGGGGGAACACTGAAGCTTTCTTT
CDR3aa: CASGSGWGNTEAFF

v_gene: TRBV6-5
d_gene: .
j_gene: TRBJ2-7
abundance: .
CDR3nt: TGTGCCAGCAGAGAGAGGTTCGAGGGGCAGTACTTC
CDR3aa: CASRERFEGQYF

v_gene: TRBV15
d_gene: .
j_gene: TRBJ1-1
abundance: .
CDR3nt: TGTGCCACCAGCAGAGACAGGACGTCTGAAGCTTTCTTT
CDR3aa: CATSRDRTSEAFF

v_gene: TRBV27
d_gene: TRBD1
j_gene: TRBJ2-7
abundance: .
CDR3nt: TGTGCCAGCGGTCGGAAGACAGGGGAAATGGATGAGCAGTACTTC
CDR3aa: CASGRKTGEMDEQYF

v_gene: TRBV7-9
d_gene: TRBD2
j_gene: TRBJ2-1
abundance: .
CDR3nt: TGTGCCACCCACATAGCGGGGGTACACAATGAGCAGTTCTTC
CDR3aa: CATHIAGVHNEQFF

v_gene: TRBV6-6
d_gene: .
j_gene: TRBJ1-1
abundance: .
CDR3nt: TGTGCCAGCAGTTACTCGAAGGCAGGGATAACTGAAGCTTTCTTT
CDR3aa: CASSYSKAGITEAFF

v_gene: TRBV6-5
d_gene: .
j_gene: TRBJ2-3
abundance: .
CDR3nt: TGTGCCAGCAGTTACTCGGGTACGTCCACGGATACGCAGTATTTT
CDR3aa: CASSYSGTSTDTQYF

v_gene: TRBV5-1
d_gene: .
j_gene: TRBJ2-7
abundance: .
CDR3nt: TGCGCCAGCACGAGCCCTCCCGCCTACGAGCAGTACTTC
CDR3aa: CASTSPPAYEQYF

v_gene: TRBV5-1
d_gene: TRBD2
j_gene: TRBJ2-3
abundance: .
CDR3nt: TGCGCCAGCAGCTTCTCGTTAGCGGGGGGCTCGTTAACAGATACGCAGTATTTT
CDR3aa: CASSFSLAGGSLTDTQYF

v_gene: TRBV4-2
d_gene: .
j_gene: TRBJ2-5
abundance: .
CDR3nt: TGTGCCAGCAGCCAAGACACTCAAGAGACCCAGTACTTC
CDR3aa: CASSQDTQETQYF

v_gene: TRBV4-2
d_gene: TRBD1
j_gene: TRBJ2-3
abundance: .
CDR3nt: TGTGCCAGCAGCCAACCCCCAGGACAGGGGGCAACAGATACGCAGTATTTT
CDR3aa: CASSQPPGQGATDTQYF

v_gene: TRBV10-3
d_gene: .
j_gene: TRBJ1-3
abundance: .
CDR3nt: TGTGCCATCAGTGGAGGACCCGAAAACACCATATATTTT
CDR3aa: CAISGGPENTIYF

v_gene: TRBV9
d_gene: TRBD1
j_gene: TRBJ2-3
abundance: .
CDR3nt: TGTGCCAGCAGCGGTGGACAGGGGACAGATACGCAGTATTTT
CDR3aa: CASSGGQGTDTQYF

v_gene: TRBV27
d_gene: TRBD2
j_gene: TRBJ2-7
abundance: .
CDR3nt: TGTGCCAGCAGTTTACTGCTAGCGGGGGGTAACGAGCAGTACTTC
CDR3aa: CASSLLLAGGNEQYF

v_gene: TRBV2
d_gene: .
j_gene: TRBJ1-2
abundance: once
CDR3nt: TGTGCCAGCAGTCAGGGTAACTATGGCTACACCTTC
CDR3aa: CASSQGNYGYTF

v_gene: TRBV27
d_gene: .
j_gene: TRBJ1-1
abundance: .
CDR3nt: TGTGCCAGCAGTTTAACGGTCGGGACTGAAGCTTTCTTT
CDR3aa: CASSLTVGTEAFF

v_gene: TRBV5-4
d_gene: .
j_gene: TRBJ1-1
abundance: .
CDR3nt: TGTGCCAGCAGCCCTGGGGGAGCAAGGGGTTTCGTCGACACTGAAGCTTTCTTT
CDR3aa: CASSPGGARGFVDTEAFF

v_gene: TRBV2
d_gene: .
j_gene: TRBJ2-7
abundance: once
CDR3nt: TGTGCCAGCAGCGACCCGGGCACCTACGAGCAGTACTTC
CDR3aa: CASSDPGTYEQYF

v_gene: TRBV7-7
d_gene: TRBD1
j_gene: TRBJ2-3
abundance: once
CDR3nt: TGTGCTAGCAGCCAAGACAGGGGTAGCACAGATACGCAGTATTTT
CDR3aa: CASSQDRGSTDTQYF

v_gene: TRBV30
d_gene: .
j_gene: TRBJ1-4
abundance: .
CDR3nt: TGTGCCTCAAGGGGGGCTAATGAAAAACTGTTTTTT
CDR3aa: CASRGANEKLFF

v_gene: TRBV6-6
d_gene: TRBD2
j_gene: TRBJ2-3
abundance: .
CDR3nt: TGTGCCAGCAGTCCGCTGGCGGGGGGTCCTAGGTATACGCAGTATTTT
CDR3aa: CASSPLAGGPRYTQYF

v_gene: TRBV29-1
d_gene: .
j_gene: TRBJ1-3
abundance: .
CDR3nt: TGCAGCGTTCGGAAGGCTAACTCTGGAAACACCATATATTTT
CDR3aa: CSVRKANSGNTIYF

v_gene: TRBV7-2
d_gene: TRBD2
j_gene: TRBJ2-3
abundance: .
CDR3nt: TGTGCCAGCAGCTCAACTAGCGGGGGCACAGATACGCAGTATTTT
CDR3aa: CASSSTSGGTDTQYF

v_gene: TRBV9
d_gene: .
j_gene: TRBJ2-2
abundance: once
CDR3nt: TGTGCCAGCAGATCTACAGGTTTCGGGACCGGGGAGCTGTTTTTT
CDR3aa: CASRSTGFGTGELFF

v_gene: TRBV9
d_gene: .
j_gene: TRBJ1-2
abundance: .
CDR3nt: TGTGCCAGCAGCGTAGGGGGACGGTATGGCTACACCTTC
CDR3aa: CASSVGGRYGYTF

v_gene: TRBV29-1
d_gene: TRBD2
j_gene: TRBJ2-4
abundance: .
CDR3nt: TGCAGCGCCCAAGCTGGGGGGGAAATAAACATTCAGTACTTC
CDR3aa: CSAQAGGEINIQYF

v_gene: TRBV11-2
d_gene: TRBD1
j_gene: TRBJ1-2
abundance: .
CDR3nt: TGTGCCAGCAGCGCCGGACAGGGTACTTCTTTTGGTGGCTACACCTTC
CDR3aa: CASSAGQGTSFGGYTF

v_gene: TRBV6-1
d_gene: .
j_gene: TRBJ2-7
abundance: .
CDR3nt: TGTGCCAGCAGACCCTCGACAGCCCACGAGCAGTACTTC
CDR3aa: CASRPSTAHEQYF

v_gene: TRBV18
d_gene: TRBD1
j_gene: TRBJ1-5
abundance: .
CDR3nt: TGTGCCAGCTCTCCAACAGGGGGGTCTCAGCCCCAGCATTTT
CDR3aa: CASSPTGGSQPQHF

v_gene: TRBV7-2
d_gene: TRBD1
j_gene: TRBJ1-3
abundance: .
CDR3nt: TGTGCCAGCAGCTTTTCGACAGGGGGCCTCTCTGGAAACACCATATATTTT
CDR3aa: CASSFSTGGLSGNTIYF

v_gene: TRBV7-2
d_gene: .
j_gene: TRBJ2-2
abundance: .
CDR3nt: TGTGCCAGCAGCTTAACAGGGTCGGTCGGGGAGCTGTTTTTT
CDR3aa: CASSLTGSVGELFF

v_gene: TRBV7-9
d_gene: .
j_gene: TRBJ2-3
abundance: .
CDR3nt: TGTGCCAGCAGCTCTACAGATACGCAGTATTTT
CDR3aa: CASSSTDTQYF

v_gene: TRBV6-5
d_gene: TRBD1
j_gene: TRBJ2-1
abundance: .
CDR3nt: TGTGCCAGCAGCCCAGGGGGTGGATACAATGAGCAGTTCTTC
CDR3aa: CASSPGGGYNEQFF

v_gene: TRBV29-1
d_gene: .
j_gene: TRBJ2-7
abundance: .
CDR3nt: TGCAGCGTTGGTGACAGGTTCTACGAGCAGTACTTC
CDR3aa: CSVGDRFYEQYF

v_gene: TRBV30
d_gene: .
j_gene: TRBJ2-3
abundance: .
CDR3nt: TGTGCCTACAAGAGGGGACGCACAGATACGCAGTATTTT
CDR3aa: CAYKRGRTDTQYF

v_gene: TRBV7-2
d_gene: .
j_gene: TRBJ2-3
abundance: .
CDR3nt: TGTGCCAGCAGCACGCACGGACGTGGCGGCTCTACAGATACGCAGTATTTT
CDR3aa: CASSTHGRGGSTDTQYF

v_gene: TRBV27
d_gene: .
j_gene: TRBJ1-5
abundance: .
CDR3nt: TGTGCCAGCAGTTCGGACAGATGGCAGCCCCAGCATTTT
CDR3aa: CASSSDRWQPQHF